This T cell receptor beta chain was identified during a study of blood T cell repertoires in COVID-19. The overall study: COVID-19 samples from acute and convalescent phases originated in the United States, Italy and Spain.

With 3 bases removed from V and 8 bases from J, the gap between germline ends came to 15 bases. This CDR3 comprises 15 residues. Looked up from germline, CDR1 is SGDLS and CDR2 is YYNGEE. Generated by immunoSEQ multiplex PCR, the TCRdb table keeps only in-frame clones and is missing some. Here the sample spans more than 110,000 clones, roughly 85% being singletons. The sequencing input was peripheral blood. The chain recombines TRBV9 with TRBJ1-6; D gene uncertain. The TCR comes from a man aged 45-65 years with acute or convalescent COVID-19. The DNA for the CDR3 is TGTGCCAGCAGCGAATGGACGCACGGGGATTCACCCCTCCACTTT. The encoded protein is CASSEWTHGDSPLHF. Using reference TRBV9 and TRBJ1-6 for the parts outside the CDR3, the full variable domain is DSGVTQTPKHLITATGQRVTLRCSPRSGDLSVYWYQQSLDQGLQFLIQYYNGEERAKGNILERFSAQQFPDLHSELNLSSLELGDSALYFCASSEWTHGDSPLHFGNGTRLTVT.